This T cell receptor beta chain was recorded in a study of OX40 agonist ivuxolimab in advanced cancers. Background on the whole study: Ivuxolimab, which targeted the costimulatory receptor OX40 (CD134), was an agonistic, fully human IgG2 monoclonal antibody. Intravenous ivuxolimab was administered to patients every 2 weeks at six dose levels: 0.01, 0.1, 0.3, 1.5, 3 and 10 mg/kg. Of the 52 patients in dose escalation, 19 had hepatocellular carcinoma, approximately 15 had melanoma, 9 had renal cell carcinoma and 9 had head and neck cancer. The dose-escalation cohort was over 70% male with a mean age of roughly 60 years, ranging from about 20 to 80. Prior anti-PD-1, anti-PD-L1 or anti-CTLA-4 therapy was permitted, and checkpoint inhibitors had been received by about 36% of dose-escalation patients. Partial responses occurred in three dose-escalation patients, of whom one had hepatocellular carcinoma and two had cutaneous melanoma. The point of sequencing TCRbeta in the periphery was to test whether ivuxolimab changed TCR sequence diversity and drove clonal T-cell expansion. The paper covers the monotherapy dose-escalation part of the phase I ivuxolimab trial, which included N ≈ 54 patients.

Genomic DNA was extracted from sorted cells for sequencing of the TCRbeta CDR3 region. The immunoSEQ Assay was used for sequencing of TCRbeta CDR3 regions. In its TCRdb copy, this immuneACCESS table keeps in-frame sequences only and misses some clones. Where compared with another copy, unresolved V genes explain less than half of these, and the others have no known cause. The sample table contains about 53,000 clones; only one count was recorded for roughly 73% of them. The ten top clones hold under 3% of the sample. General conclusions and limits of the study: At doses of 0.1 to 3.0 mg/kg, clonal expansion of both CD4+ and CD8+ blood T cells was observed from baseline to week 6. On average, CD8+ T cells showed more expanded clones than CD4+ T cells after ivuxolimab. Low levels of normalized T-cell clonal expansion were also seen in some patients who did not respond. Partial responders in the 0.1-3.0 mg/kg groups had among the lowest normalized peripheral clonal expansion, especially among CD8+ T cells. The antigen specificity of the clonally expanded peripheral T cells was not determined.

About this clone: Its antigen remains unidentified. Base qualities are not recorded, but no much larger clone differs from it by a single base.

The trial excluded patients who had a history of autoimmune disease or were on systemic immunosuppression. Peripheral blood for TCR sequencing was collected from all dose cohorts at baseline, on cycle 4 day 1, and on cycle 7 day 1. The samples were taken from a phase I, first-in-human, multicenter, open-label dose-escalation trial of ivuxolimab. Adults with locally advanced or metastatic head and neck squamous cell, hepatocellular, melanoma or renal cell carcinoma were enrolled in the trial. CD4+ and CD8+ T cells were sorted separately from peripheral blood before TCR sequencing. Sequences LNHDA (CDR1) and SQIVND (CDR2) are obtained from the germline V gene (reference sequence). Relative to germline, V is missing 9 bases and J is missing 5 bases, with 4 bases of the junction outside any gene match. From its cysteine to its phenylalanine, the CDR3 spans 12 amino acids. Only CDR3 DNA remains: 36 bases, in frame from the first base.

This receptor chain uses TRBV19 and TRBJ2-3; the junction holds 8 bases that match TRBD1. The sequencing here drew on CD4+ or CD8+ T cells sorted from blood, taken in a trial of the OX40 agonist ivuxolimab. The receptor comes from an adult with an advanced solid tumor such as melanoma, head and neck, liver or kidney cancer. The nucleotide sequence is given as TGTGCCAGCGGACAGGGACTAGATACGCAGTATTTT. This translates into CASGQGLDTQYF.